This T cell receptor beta chain was found in a study of blood T cell repertoires in COVID-19. This clone turned up a few times. V lost 2 bases and J lost 0; bases outside the gene matches: 4. The V gene's germline CDR1 is SGHVS and CDR2 FNYEAQ. The CDR3 is 15 residues long. Produced via immunoSEQ multiplex PCR; TCRdb's table is partial and in-frame only. The sample yields hundreds of thousands of clones, 85% to 90% seen once. Sequenced input: PBMCs or T cells enriched from blood (not recorded which). The chain is built from TRBV7-6 and TRBJ2-7; 7 bases are shared with TRBD1. The clonotype was recovered from a woman aged 18-29 years with acute COVID-19. The CDR3 is CASSLRTGPSYEQYF. The DNA for the CDR3 is TGTGCCAGCAGCTTACGGACAGGCCCCTCCTACGAGCAGTACTTC.